This T cell receptor (beta chain) appears in the sequencing data of a study of cytomegalovirus exposure and HLA in healthy donors. Study summary: Clustering assigned about four fifths of the approximately 400 genotyped donors to the Caucasian-associated ancestry cluster.

This clone showed up just a few times. Its antigen is undetermined. Study-wide points: In a later analysis, several top co-occurrence clusters appeared linked to parvovirus B19, influenza, CMV and Epstein-Barr virus. Using a false discovery rate of 0.05, a later analysis showed that 15,000 to 20,000 TCR beta sequences were associated with HLA alleles.

There are 13 residues in the CDR3. V was clipped by 6 bases and J by 7 bases; unmatched bases: 5. Germline V gene data show CDR1 as MGHDK and CDR2 as SYGVNS. Primers: 60 Vbeta forward and 13 Jbeta reverse. TCRdb keeps only in-frame clones here, not all; method: immunoSEQ multiplex PCR. The sample consists of 130,000 to 150,000 clones, around 77% of them appearing once. This receptor was taken from a woman aged 45-60 years in good health and CMV-seronegative. Input material: PBMCs. This rearrangement joins TRBV25-1 to TRBJ2-1; 8 bases match TRBD1. The CDR3 DNA follows: TGTGCCAGCAGCCGGACAGGGTCGAATGAGCAGTTCTTC. Translating gives CASSRTGSNEQFF.